The sequence of this T cell receptor (beta chain) was determined in a study of CD8 T cells in ankylosing spondylitis. Study results and caveats: Made up of eight highly homologous variants, a TCR beta motif appeared characteristic of ankylosing spondylitis blood. Several of the motif variants were reported before in synovial fluid and blood from reactive arthritis. Researchers reportedly found disease-linked clones significantly enriched in matched ankylosing spondylitis synovial fluid.

V trimming: 6 bases; J trimming: 7 bases; junction bases outside the gene matches: 4. The CDR3 consists of 13 residues. CDR1 is ENHRY, CDR2 SYGVKD, per germline. To note about this clonotype: Its antigen remains unidentified.

Making the TCR beta libraries involved quantitative 5'-RACE with molecular barcodes. TCRdb fed the 5' RACE reads into MiXCR, producing one record per CDR3 protein. The sample has about 140,000 distinct CDR3 sequences, 7% to 10% seen once; the top ten hold about 7.3%. Source material: synovial fluid, either unsorted or a sorted T cell fraction (not recorded which). The V and J genes are TRBV10-3 and TRBJ2-1, with 9 bases matching TRBD1. The receptor was derived from a male donor with ankylosing spondylitis. Here the CDR3 DNA reads TGTGCCATCAGGGGACAGGGTGGGAATGAGCAGTTCTTC. Translation: CAIRGQGGNEQFF.